Sequencing of this T cell receptor beta chain was carried out in a study of blood T cell repertoires in COVID-19. Background on the study: Whether acute or convalescent, the COVID-19 samples came from the United States, Italy and Spain.

The V end was cut by 3 bases, the J end by 0 bases, with 12 bases between. Germline CDR1 reads GTSNPN; CDR2 reads SVGIG (reference sequence). CDR3 size: 14 residues. Only in-frame clones appear in the TCRdb table, and some are missing; sequencing was by immunoSEQ multiplex PCR. Altogether roughly 140,000 clones are present, nearly 90% being singletons, with the ten largest covering approximately 1.8%. The clonotype comes from a man between 70 and 80 years old with acute or convalescent COVID-19. The source material was peripheral blood. The chain has TRBV30 and TRBJ2-7; D is possibly TRBD1 (6 bases). DNA for the CDR3: TGTGCCTGGAGCGTATTACAGGGCTCCTACGAGCAGTACTTC. It specifies CAWSVLQGSYEQYF.